These 10 T cell receptor beta chains were sequenced from one sample in a study of beta chain features in type 1 diabetes. These receptors lack a known antigen. Study observations and caveats: Moderate but significant shortening of TCRB CDR3s was recorded in all four CD4+ subsets from Type 1 diabetes patients.

Every bit of the isolated RNA underwent reverse transcription, so sequencing read expressed TCRB transcripts. Produced via immunoSEQ multiplex PCR; TCRdb's table is partial and in-frame only. The sample carries 680,000 or so clones, about an eighth recorded once. The sequenced sample was naive CD4+ T cells from blood. All receptors come from a man younger than 35 with type 1 diabetes.

V is TRBV18 and J is TRBJ2-5; 7 bases match TRBD1. V was pared by 7 bases and J by 2 bases, with 1 base of the junction left unmatched. Germline V CDR1 and CDR2: KGHSH, LQKENI. This CDR3 comprises 12 residues. The DNA of the CDR3 is TGTGCCAGCTTGGGACAGCAAGAGACCCAGTACTTC. Residues: CASLGQQETQYF.

There are a few counts of this clone. The V call is TRBV28, the J call TRBJ1-1; D ambiguous. The CDR3 length is 11 residues. Germline CDR1 and CDR2: MDHEN and SYDVKM. The CDR3 coding sequence is TGTGCTACGGCCCCCCTAGCTGAAGCTTTCTTT. Translation: CATAPLAEAFF.

This chain connects TRBV9 to TRBJ1-2; possibly TRBD1 for D (5 bases). The germline V gene has CDR1 SGDLS and CDR2 YYNGEE. V dropped 4 bases and J dropped 6 bases, with 16 bases sitting between them. The CDR3 length is 14 residues. The CDR3 protein is CASSPVGPQDGYTF. The DNA for the CDR3 is TGTGCCAGCAGCCCAGTGGGACCCCAGGATGGCTACACCTTC. Filled out from reference TRBV9 and TRBJ1-2, the complete variable domain reads DSGVTQTPKHLITATGQRVTLRCSPRSGDLSVYWYQQSLDQGLQFLIQYYNGEERAKGNILERFSAQQFPDLHSELNLSSLELGDSALYFCASSPVGPQDGYTFGSGTRLTVV.

This clone occurred a few times. The rearrangement uses TRBV14 and TRBJ1-2; TRBD1 is a possible D gene (5 bases). V was pared by 4 bases and J by 4 bases, with 13 bases between. Germline loops: CDR1 SGHDN, CDR2 FVKESK. This CDR3 has 14 residues. The CDR3 loop is CASSRTEGPYGYTF. The CDR3 DNA reads as TGTGCCAGCAGCCGCACAGAGGGGCCCTATGGCTACACCTTC.

This clone was observed a few times. This rearrangement joins TRBV5-1 to TRBJ2-7; D is uncertain. The CDR3 is made up of 13 amino acids. Germline CDR1 SGHRS, CDR2 YFSETQ. With 3 bases removed from V and 9 bases from J, the gap between germline ends came to 16 bases. CDR3 sequence (DNA): TGCGCCAGCAGCTCCCCGGTCGAGCCCGGGCAGTACTTC. It specifies CASSSPVEPGQYF.

In its sample, this clone was seen a few times. The chain combines TRBV4-1 with TRBJ1-5; TRBD1 aligns across 10 bases. The germline CDR1 and CDR2 sequences are MGHRA and YSYEKL. This CDR3 region has 15 residues. J lost 7 bases, V lost 3 bases, and 6 bases had no gene match. The CDR3 loop is CASSQGGQGRQPQHF. Written as DNA, the CDR3 is TGCGCCAGCAGCCAGGGGGGACAGGGGCGCCAGCCCCAGCATTTT.

The V and J genes are TRBV6-6 and TRBJ2-7; 9 positions match TRBD1. Germline assignment: CDR1 MNHNY and CDR2 SVGAGI (reference sequence). V gave up 6 bases and J gave up 3 bases; unmatched junction bases: 6. This CDR3 is 14 amino acids long. CDR3: CASSPGQGSYEQYF. The CDR3 coding sequence is TGTGCCAGCAGCCCCGGACAGGGGAGCTACGAGCAGTACTTC.

The chain has TRBV25-1 and TRBJ1-2; 10 nucleotides agree with TRBD1. Unmatched junction bases numbered 14, after V lost 6 bases and J lost 4 bases. The length of the CDR3 is 17 residues. The germline gives CDR1 MGHDK, CDR2 SYGVNS. CDR3 loop: CASSGGTGAPSTYGYTF. CDR3 nucleotides: TGTGCCAGCAGCGGCGGGACAGGGGCCCCCAGTACCTATGGCTACACCTTC.

The J gene is TRBJ2-2, the V gene TRBV7-2; 8 bases align to TRBD1. The CDR3 spans 14 residues. V shed 4 bases, J shed 6 bases, and the junction held 4 bases outside the gene matches. Germline values: CDR1 SGHTA, CDR2 FQGNSA. Written as DNA, the CDR3 is TGTGCCAGCAGCTCGGAACAGGGGGCCGGGGAGCTGTTTTTT. This codes for CASSSEQGAGELFF.

This chain connects TRBV28 to TRBJ2-1; D may be TRBD2 (5 bases). The CDR3 is made up of 14 amino acids. The germline gives CDR1 MDHEN, CDR2 SYDVKM. Trimming left V 6 bases short and J 7 bases short, with 16 bases between. The CDR3 reads CASRFSRGRNEQFF. The DNA for the CDR3 is TGTGCCAGCAGGTTCTCCCGGGGTAGGAATGAGCAGTTCTTC.